This T cell receptor beta chain was recorded in a study of T-cell memory formation after mild COVID-19. Whole-study results and caveats: CD4+ contracting clones were found mainly in CM and EM, and CD8+ ones in EMRA.

Each CDR3 protein gets one entry after TCRdb re-called the 5' RACE reads with MiXCR. The sample carries about 470,000 distinct CDR3 sequences, 15% to 20% recorded once. Notes on this clonotype: Antigen unknown. A read error is possible here, since a much larger clone lies one base away.

The CDR3 is 15 residues long. Looked up from germline, CDR1 is SEHNR and CDR2 is FQNEAQ (reference sequence). The V and J genes are TRBV7-9 and TRBJ2-4; D possibly uses TRBD1 or TRBD2 (5 bases each). This TCR was recovered from an adult woman who had mild COVID-19 (a few samples of this study predate the infection). Cell type and time point are not known. The source material was PBMCs or a T cell subset sorted from them (not recorded which). As DNA, the CDR3 is TGTGCCAGCATCTTAGTTCCCAGGGACGGAAACATTCAGTACTTC. Translating gives CASILVPRDGNIQYF.